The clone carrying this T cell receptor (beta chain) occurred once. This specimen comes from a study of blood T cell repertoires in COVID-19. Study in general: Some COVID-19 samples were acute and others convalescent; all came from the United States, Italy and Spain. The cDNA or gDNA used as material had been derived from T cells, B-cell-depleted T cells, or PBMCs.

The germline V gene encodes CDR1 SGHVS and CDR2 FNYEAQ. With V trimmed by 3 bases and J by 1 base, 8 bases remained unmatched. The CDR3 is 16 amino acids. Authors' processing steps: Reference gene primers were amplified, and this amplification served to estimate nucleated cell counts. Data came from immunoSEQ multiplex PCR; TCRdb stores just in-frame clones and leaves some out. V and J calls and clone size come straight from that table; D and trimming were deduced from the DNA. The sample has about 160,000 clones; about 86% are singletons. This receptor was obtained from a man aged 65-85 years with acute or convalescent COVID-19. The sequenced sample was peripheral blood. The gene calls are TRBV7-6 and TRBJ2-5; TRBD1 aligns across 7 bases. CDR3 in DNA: TGTGCCAGCAGCTTCCGGGACAGATTCATCCAAGAGACCCAGTACTTC. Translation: CASSFRDRFIQETQYF.